The present TCR beta chain was sequenced within a study of blood T cell repertoires in COVID-19. Study-wide background: PBMCs, B-cell-depleted T cells, or T cells were the source of the cDNA or gDNA that made up the material.

In the authors' workflow: Scientists estimated how many nucleated cells there were by amplifying reference gene primers. Here immunoSEQ multiplex PCR was the method, and the copy in TCRdb shows in-frame clones only, minus some. D and trimming come from the DNA, and the V and J calls and clone size come from that table. The sample carries fewer than 350,000 clones, 88% recorded once. Participants were aged 18 to 89 years, lived in under 30 US areas, and enrolled virtually. Someone with COVID-19 had been met by exposed participants within 2 weeks before study entry. Trimming cost V 0 bases and J 11 bases; bases outside gene matches: 7. CDR1 and CDR2 (germline): MNHNS, SASEGT. The CDR3 loop spans 15 amino acids.

The receptor comes from a woman in her 30s who had been exposed to COVID-19. The sequencing sample was made of PBMCs or T cells enriched from blood (not recorded which). This sequence joins TRBV6-1 and TRBJ1-6; 7 bases fit TRBD1. CDR3 nucleotides: TGTGCCAGCAGTGAAGCAACGACAGGGCTTGCACCCCTCCACTTT. Its translation: CASSEATTGLAPLHF.